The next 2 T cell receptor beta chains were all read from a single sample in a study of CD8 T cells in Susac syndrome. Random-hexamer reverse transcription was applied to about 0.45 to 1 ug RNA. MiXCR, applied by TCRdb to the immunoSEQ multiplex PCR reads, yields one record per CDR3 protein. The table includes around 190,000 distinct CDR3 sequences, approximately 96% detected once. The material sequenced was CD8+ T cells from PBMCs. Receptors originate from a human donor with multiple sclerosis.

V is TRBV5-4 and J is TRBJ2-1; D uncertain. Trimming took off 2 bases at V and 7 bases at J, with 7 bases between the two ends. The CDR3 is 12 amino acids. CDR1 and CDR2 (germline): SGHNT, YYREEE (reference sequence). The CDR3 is CASSFAPNEQFF. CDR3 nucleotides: TGTGCCAGCAGCTTTGCCCCGAATGAGCAGTTCTTC.

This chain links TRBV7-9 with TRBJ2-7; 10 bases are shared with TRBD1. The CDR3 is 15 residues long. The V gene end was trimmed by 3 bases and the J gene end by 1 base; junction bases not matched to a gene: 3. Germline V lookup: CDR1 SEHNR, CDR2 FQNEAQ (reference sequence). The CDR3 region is CASSFRTGGSYEQYF. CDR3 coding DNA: TGTGCCAGCAGCTTCCGGACAGGGGGTTCCTACGAGCAGTACTTC.